A selection of T cell receptor beta chains follows, all from one sample in a study of cytomegalovirus exposure and HLA in healthy donors. Some clones are missing from TCRdb's copy, which holds only in-frame ones; the method was immunoSEQ multiplex PCR. The table includes about 160,000 clones, around three quarters detected once. Sequencing was carried out using PBMCs. These receptors were obtained from a man aged 30-40 years in good health and CMV-seropositive. Each CDR3 is given with its conserved first and last residue. The D gene is left open where the match is weak. Where a row states a size, it is once, few, many or the class of an expanded clone; other rows omit it.

d_call: TRBD1; j_call: TRBJ2-7; v_call: TRBV7-2; clone_size: few; cdr3_nt: TGTGCCAGCAGCTTAGCGACAGGGGGCTACTACGAGCAGTACTTC; cdr3_aa: CASSLATGGYYEQYF
d_call: TRBD1; j_call: TRBJ2-5; v_call: TRBV7-9; clone_size: once; cdr3_nt: TGTGCCAGCAGCCCCACAGGGGGATCAGAGACCCAGTACTTC; cdr3_aa: CASSPTGGSETQYF
d_call: TRBD2; j_call: TRBJ2-3; v_call: TRBV11-1; clone_size: .; cdr3_nt: TGTGCCAGCAGCTTCGAGCGGGGGTTCACAGATACGCAGTATTTT; cdr3_aa: CASSFERGFTDTQYF
d_call: .; j_call: TRBJ1-5; v_call: TRBV7-9; clone_size: .; cdr3_nt: TGTGCCAGCAGCCAGACAGATTCCAATCAGCCCCAGCATTTT; cdr3_aa: CASSQTDSNQPQHF
d_call: .; j_call: TRBJ2-5; v_call: TRBV5-4; clone_size: .; cdr3_nt: TGTGCCAGCAGCTTGGATCCTGGGCCGGGGTCCCAGTACTTC; cdr3_aa: CASSLDPGPGSQYF
d_call: .; j_call: TRBJ1-2; v_call: TRBV5-4; clone_size: .; cdr3_nt: TGTGCCAGCAGCTTTGAGATATCCAATTCTTATGGCTACACCTTC; cdr3_aa: CASSFEISNSYGYTF
d_call: .; j_call: TRBJ1-1; v_call: TRBV19; clone_size: once; cdr3_nt: TGTGCCAGTAGTTCGGGACAAAACACTGAAGCTTTCTTT; cdr3_aa: CASSSGQNTEAFF
d_call: TRBD2; j_call: TRBJ2-7; v_call: TRBV11-2; clone_size: few; cdr3_nt: TGTGCCAGCAGCTTAGTAGTCGGGGGGGGCGAGCAGTACTTC; cdr3_aa: CASSLVVGGGEQYF
d_call: .; j_call: TRBJ2-7; v_call: TRBV7-2; clone_size: .; cdr3_nt: TGTGCCAGCAGCTTAGTTGGGCCAGGGAACTACGAGCAGTACTTC; cdr3_aa: CASSLVGPGNYEQYF
d_call: TRBD1; j_call: TRBJ1-4; v_call: TRBV7-9; clone_size: .; cdr3_nt: TGTGCCAGCAGCTACTATCAGGGGGCTAATGAAAAACTGTTTTTT; cdr3_aa: CASSYYQGANEKLFF
d_call: .; j_call: TRBJ2-7; v_call: TRBV7-9; clone_size: .; cdr3_nt: TGTGCCAGCACAGAGTCGGACAGCTCCTACGAGCAGTACTTC; cdr3_aa: CASTESDSSYEQYF
d_call: TRBD2; j_call: TRBJ2-5; v_call: TRBV5-4; clone_size: .; cdr3_nt: TGTGCCAGCAGCCGCGGGGGGGGGCAACAAGAGACCCAGTACTTC; cdr3_aa: CASSRGGGQQETQYF
d_call: .; j_call: TRBJ2-7; v_call: TRBV27; clone_size: once; cdr3_nt: TGTGCCAGCAGTTTATCGGTACTAGACTACGAGCAGTACTTC; cdr3_aa: CASSLSVLDYEQYF
d_call: .; j_call: TRBJ1-5; v_call: TRBV23-1; clone_size: .; cdr3_nt: TGCGCCAGCAGTCAAAGCCATTCCAATCAGCCCCAGCATTTT; cdr3_aa: CASSQSHSNQPQHF
d_call: TRBD2; j_call: TRBJ2-3; v_call: TRBV4-3; clone_size: .; cdr3_nt: TGCGCCAGCCAACCCCAGCGGGGGGGCACAGATACGCAGTATTTT; cdr3_aa: CASQPQRGGTDTQYF
d_call: TRBD1; j_call: TRBJ2-2; v_call: TRBV29-1; clone_size: .; cdr3_nt: TGCAGCGCCGGACAGGGGTACTCGAACACCGGGGAGCTGTTTTTT; cdr3_aa: CSAGQGYSNTGELFF
d_call: TRBD2; j_call: TRBJ2-1; v_call: TRBV28; clone_size: .; cdr3_nt: TGTGCCAGCAGTCCCCTGACTAGCATCCATGAGCAGTTCTTC; cdr3_aa: CASSPLTSIHEQFF
d_call: TRBD1; j_call: TRBJ1-1; v_call: TRBV2; clone_size: .; cdr3_nt: TGTGCCAGCAGTAATCCCGGGACAGGGGTCTTCACTGAAGCTTTCTTT; cdr3_aa: CASSNPGTGVFTEAFF
d_call: TRBD2; j_call: TRBJ2-7; v_call: TRBV5-1; clone_size: .; cdr3_nt: TGCGCCAGCAGCTTGGATTTAGCGGGGGTTCGTGAGCAGTACTTC; cdr3_aa: CASSLDLAGVREQYF